One T cell receptor beta chain is described in this entry. Its antigen is not known. For the second PCR, which ran for about 6 to 12 cycles, a sample-barcoded 5' primer and a J-beta primer mix were used. One entry per CDR3 protein, called by TCRdb with MiXCR from the 5' RACE reads. Among 1.2 million to 1.5 million distinct CDR3 sequences listed, roughly 40% were seen once. These data originate in a study of blood T cells in healthy people across ages. Study-wide results and caveats: Observed TCR beta diversity per million T cells went down as age went up. This fall followed a roughly linear course with age. More naive CD4+ cells and higher diversity marked long-lived donors relative to aged donors. A strong correlation was seen between TCR beta diversity and naive T cell percentage. Unknown CMV status may confound age-related changes in expanded clones.

The source material was blood. This TCR derives from a woman between 18 and 30 years old in good health.

The CDR3 region is CASNRLGETQYF. In DNA form, the CDR3 reads TGTGCCAGCAACAGACTGGGAGAGACCCAGTACTTC. The chain couples TRBV6-6 to TRBJ2-5; no clear D. CDR3 size: 12 residues. V was trimmed by 7 bases and J by 4 bases, leaving 10 bases between them. Per the germline V gene, CDR1 is MNHNY and CDR2 is SVGAGI (reference sequence).